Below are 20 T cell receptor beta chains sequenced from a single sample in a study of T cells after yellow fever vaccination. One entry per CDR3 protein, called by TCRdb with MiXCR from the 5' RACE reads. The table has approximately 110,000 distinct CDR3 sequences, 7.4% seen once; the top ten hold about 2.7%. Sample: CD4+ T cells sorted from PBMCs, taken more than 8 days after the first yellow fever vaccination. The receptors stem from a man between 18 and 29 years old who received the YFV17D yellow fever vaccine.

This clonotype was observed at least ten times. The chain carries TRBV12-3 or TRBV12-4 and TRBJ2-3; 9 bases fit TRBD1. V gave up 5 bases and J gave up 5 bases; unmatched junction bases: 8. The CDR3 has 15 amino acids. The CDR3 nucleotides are TGTGCCAGCAGTCCAGGACAGGGGAAAGGAGATACGCAGTATTTT. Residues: CASSPGQGKGDTQYF.

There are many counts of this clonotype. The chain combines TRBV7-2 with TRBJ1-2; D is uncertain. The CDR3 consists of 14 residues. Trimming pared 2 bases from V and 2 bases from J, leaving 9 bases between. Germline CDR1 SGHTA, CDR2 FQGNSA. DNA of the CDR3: TGTGCCAGCAGCTTAACGGGAATAAACTATGGCTACACCTTC. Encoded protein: CASSLTGINYGYTF.

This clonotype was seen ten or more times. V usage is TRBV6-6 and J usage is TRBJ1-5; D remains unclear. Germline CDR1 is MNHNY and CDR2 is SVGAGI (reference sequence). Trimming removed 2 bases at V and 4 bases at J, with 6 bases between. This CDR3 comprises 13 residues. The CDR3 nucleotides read TGTGCCAGCAGTTACGGGCAGAATCAGCCCCAGCATTTT. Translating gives CASSYGQNQPQHF.

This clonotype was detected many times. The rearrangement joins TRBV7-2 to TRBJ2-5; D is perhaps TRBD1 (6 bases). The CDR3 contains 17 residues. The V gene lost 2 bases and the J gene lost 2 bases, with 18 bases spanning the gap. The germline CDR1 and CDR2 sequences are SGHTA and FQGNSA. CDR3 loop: CASSLSLTGLEQETQYF. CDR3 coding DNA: TGTGCCAGCAGCTTATCTCTGACAGGCCTTGAACAAGAGACCCAGTACTTC.

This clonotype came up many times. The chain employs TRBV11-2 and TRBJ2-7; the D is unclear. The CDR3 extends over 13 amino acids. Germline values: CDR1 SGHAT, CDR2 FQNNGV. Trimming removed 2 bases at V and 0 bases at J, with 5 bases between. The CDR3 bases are TGTGCCAGCAGCTTATCGGCCTCCTACGAGCAGTACGTC. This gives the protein CASSLSASYEQYV.

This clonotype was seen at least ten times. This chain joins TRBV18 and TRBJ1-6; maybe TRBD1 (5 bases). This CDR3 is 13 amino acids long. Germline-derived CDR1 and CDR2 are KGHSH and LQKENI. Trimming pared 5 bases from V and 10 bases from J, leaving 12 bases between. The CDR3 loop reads CASSGQGWSPLHF. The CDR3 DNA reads TGTGCCAGCTCAGGCCAGGGTTGGTCACCCCTCCACTTT.

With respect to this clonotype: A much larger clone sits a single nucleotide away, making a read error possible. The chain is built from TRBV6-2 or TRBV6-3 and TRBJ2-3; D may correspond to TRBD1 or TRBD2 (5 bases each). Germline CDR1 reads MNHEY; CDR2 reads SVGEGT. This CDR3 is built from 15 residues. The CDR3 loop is CASSYRRGPTDAQYF. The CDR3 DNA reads TGTGCCAGCAGTTACCGCCGGGGCCCCACAGATGCGCAGTATTTT.

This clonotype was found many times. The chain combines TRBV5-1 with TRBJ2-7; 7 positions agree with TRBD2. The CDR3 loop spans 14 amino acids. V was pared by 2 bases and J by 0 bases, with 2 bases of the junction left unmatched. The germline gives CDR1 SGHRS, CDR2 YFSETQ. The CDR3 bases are TGCGCCAGCAGCTTCGGGAGGAGCTCCTACGAGCAGTACTTC. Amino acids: CASSFGRSSYEQYF. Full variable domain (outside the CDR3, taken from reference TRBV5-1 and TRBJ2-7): KAGVTQTPRYLIKTRGQQVTLSCSPISGHRSVSWYQQTPGQGLQFLFEYFSETQRNKGNFPGRFSGRQFSNSRSEMNVSTLELGDSALYLCASSFGRSSYEQYFGPGTRLTVT.

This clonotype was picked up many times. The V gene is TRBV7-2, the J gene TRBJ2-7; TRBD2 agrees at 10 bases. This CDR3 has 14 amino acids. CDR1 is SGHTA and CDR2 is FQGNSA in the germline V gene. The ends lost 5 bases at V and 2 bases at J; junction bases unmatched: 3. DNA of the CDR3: TGTGCCAGCAGCCCCGGACTAGCGGCCTACGAGCAGTACTTC. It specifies CASSPGLAAYEQYF.

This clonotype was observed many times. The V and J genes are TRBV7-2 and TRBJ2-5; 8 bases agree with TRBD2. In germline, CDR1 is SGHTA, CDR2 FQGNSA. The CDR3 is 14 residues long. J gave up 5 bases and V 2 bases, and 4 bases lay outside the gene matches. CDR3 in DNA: TGTGCCAGCAGCTTACAGCGGGGGCGTGAGACCCAGTACTTC. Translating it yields CASSLQRGRETQYF. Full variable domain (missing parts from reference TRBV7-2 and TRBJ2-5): GAGVSQSPSNKVTEKGKDVELRCDPISGHTALYWYRQSLGQGLEFLIYFQGNSAPDKSGLPSDRFSAERTGGSVSTLTIQRTQQEDSAVYLCASSLQRGRETQYFGPGTRLLVL.

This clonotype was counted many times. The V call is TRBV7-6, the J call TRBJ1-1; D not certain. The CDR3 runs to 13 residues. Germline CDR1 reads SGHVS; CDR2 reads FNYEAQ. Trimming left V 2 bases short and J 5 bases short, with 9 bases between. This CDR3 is CASSLNSLTEAFF. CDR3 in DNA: TGTGCCAGCAGCTTAAATAGCTTGACTGAAGCTTTCTTT.

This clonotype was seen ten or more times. The CDR3 spells CASKQKTRGNTIYF. CDR3 coding DNA: TGTGCCAGCAAACAAAAGACGAGGGGAAACACCATATATTTT. The gene calls are TRBV6-5 and TRBJ1-3, with D unclear. Trimming stripped 7 bases from V and 4 bases from J, with 14 bases between. Germline V gene lookup returns CDR1 MNHEY and CDR2 SVGAGI. This CDR3 has 14 amino acids.

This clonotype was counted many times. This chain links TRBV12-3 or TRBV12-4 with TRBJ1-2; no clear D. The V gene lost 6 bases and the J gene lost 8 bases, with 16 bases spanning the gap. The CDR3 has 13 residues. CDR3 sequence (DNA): TGTGCCAGCAGCTTAACCGTGGGTCGCGGCTACACCTTC. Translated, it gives CASSLTVGRGYTF.

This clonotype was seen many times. This chain's CDR3 is CASSSRQGVSVTEAFF. The CDR3 region has the DNA TGTGCCAGCAGCTCCAGACAGGGAGTATCGGTTACTGAAGCTTTCTTT. The chain recombines TRBV9 with TRBJ1-1, with 7 nucleotides matching TRBD1. Germline V CDR1 and CDR2: SGDLS, YYNGEE. V trimming: 4 bases; J trimming: 5 bases; junction bases outside the gene matches: 14. CDR3 length: 16 residues. The full variable domain, completed using reference TRBV9 and TRBJ1-1, is DSGVTQTPKHLITATGQRVTLRCSPRSGDLSVYWYQQSLDQGLQFLIQYYNGEERAKGNILERFSAQQFPDLHSELNLSSLELGDSALYFCASSSRQGVSVTEAFFGQGTRLTVV.

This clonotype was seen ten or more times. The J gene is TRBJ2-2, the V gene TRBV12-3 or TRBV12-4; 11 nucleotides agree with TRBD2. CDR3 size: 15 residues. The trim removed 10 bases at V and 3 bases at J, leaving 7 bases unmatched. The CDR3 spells CATTSGGSYTGELFF. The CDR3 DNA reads TGTGCCACCACTAGCGGGGGCTCCTACACCGGGGAGCTGTTTTTT.

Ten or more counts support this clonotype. This chain's CDR3 is CASSPADRDTEAFF. The CDR3 nucleotides are TGTGCCAGCAGCCCCGCGGACAGGGATACTGAAGCTTTCTTT. The chain is built from TRBV4-2 and TRBJ1-1; 8 positions match TRBD1. The germline V gene has CDR1 LGHNA and CDR2 YNFKEQ. Trimming cost V 4 bases and J 5 bases; bases outside gene matches: 6. The CDR3 has 14 amino acids.

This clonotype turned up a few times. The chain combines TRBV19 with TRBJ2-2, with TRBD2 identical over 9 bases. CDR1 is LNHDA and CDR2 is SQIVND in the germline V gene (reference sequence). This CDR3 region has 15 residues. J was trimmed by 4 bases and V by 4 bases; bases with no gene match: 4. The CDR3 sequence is CASSSSSGATGELFF. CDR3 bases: TGTGCCAGTAGTAGCTCTAGCGGGGCCACCGGGGAGCTGTTTTTT. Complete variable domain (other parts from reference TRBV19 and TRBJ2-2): DGGITQSPKYLFRKEGQNVTLSCEQNLNHDAMYWYRQDPGQGLRLIYYSQIVNDFQKGDIAEGYSVSREKKESFPLTVTSAQKNPTAFYLCASSSSSGATGELFFGEGSRLTVL.

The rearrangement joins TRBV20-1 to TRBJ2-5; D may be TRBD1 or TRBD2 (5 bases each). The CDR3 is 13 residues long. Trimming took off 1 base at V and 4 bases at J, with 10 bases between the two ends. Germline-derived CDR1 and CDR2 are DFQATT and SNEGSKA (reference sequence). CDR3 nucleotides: TGCAGTGCTAGAGCGGGGCAGGGAGAGACCCAGTACTTC. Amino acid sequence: CSARAGQGETQYF.

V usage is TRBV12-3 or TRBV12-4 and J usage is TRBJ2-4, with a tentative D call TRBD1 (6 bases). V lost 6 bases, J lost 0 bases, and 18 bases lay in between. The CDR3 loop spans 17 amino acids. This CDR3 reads CASRFDRGGLAKNIQYF. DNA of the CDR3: TGTGCCAGCAGGTTCGATAGAGGGGGTTTAGCCAAAAACATTCAGTACTTC.

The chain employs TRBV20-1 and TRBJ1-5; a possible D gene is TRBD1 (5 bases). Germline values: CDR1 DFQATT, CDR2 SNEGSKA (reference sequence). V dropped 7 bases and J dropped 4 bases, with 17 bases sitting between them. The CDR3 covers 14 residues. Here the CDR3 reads CSGRLGDANQPQHF. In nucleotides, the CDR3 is TGCAGTGGTCGCCTGGGGGACGCTAATCAGCCCCAGCATTTT.